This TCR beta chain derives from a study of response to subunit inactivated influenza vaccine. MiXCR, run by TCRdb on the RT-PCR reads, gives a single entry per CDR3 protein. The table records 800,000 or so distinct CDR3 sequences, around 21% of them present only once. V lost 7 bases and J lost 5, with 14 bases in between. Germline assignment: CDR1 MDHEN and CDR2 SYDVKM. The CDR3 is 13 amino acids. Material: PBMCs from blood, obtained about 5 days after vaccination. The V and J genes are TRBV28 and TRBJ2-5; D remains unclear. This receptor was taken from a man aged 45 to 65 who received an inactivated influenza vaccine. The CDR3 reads CASTGTRRETQYF. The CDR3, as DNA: TGTGCCAGCACTGGAACGCGCAGGGAGACCCAGTACTTC.